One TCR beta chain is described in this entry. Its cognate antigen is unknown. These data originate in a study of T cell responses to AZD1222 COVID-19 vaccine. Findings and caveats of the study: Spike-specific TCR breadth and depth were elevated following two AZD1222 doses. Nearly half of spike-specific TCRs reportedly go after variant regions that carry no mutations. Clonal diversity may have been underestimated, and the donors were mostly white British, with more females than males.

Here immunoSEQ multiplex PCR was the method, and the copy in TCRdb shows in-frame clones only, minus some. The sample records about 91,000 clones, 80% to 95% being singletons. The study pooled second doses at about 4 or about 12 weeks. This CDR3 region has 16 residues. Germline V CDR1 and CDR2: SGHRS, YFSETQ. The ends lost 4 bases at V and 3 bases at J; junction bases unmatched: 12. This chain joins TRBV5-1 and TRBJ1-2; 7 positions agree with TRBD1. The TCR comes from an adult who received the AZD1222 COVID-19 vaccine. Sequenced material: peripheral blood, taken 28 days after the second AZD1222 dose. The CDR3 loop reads CASSPATGQGDYGYTF. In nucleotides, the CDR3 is TGCGCCAGCAGCCCGGCGACAGGGCAGGGGGACTATGGCTACACCTTC. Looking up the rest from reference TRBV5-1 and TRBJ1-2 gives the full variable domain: KAGVTQTPRYLIKTRGQQVTLSCSPISGHRSVSWYQQTPGQGLQFLFEYFSETQRNKGNFPGRFSGRQFSNSRSEMNVSTLELGDSALYLCASSPATGQGDYGYTFGSGTRLTVV.